The table lists the clone carrying this T cell receptor (beta chain) with a few counts. TCRdb re-called the PCR reads with MiXCR, one entry per CDR3 protein. The data contain tens of thousands of distinct CDR3 sequences, under 60% of them singletons. The data originate from a study of CDR3 diversity in severe acne. Trimming pared 4 bases from V and 0 bases from J, leaving 12 bases between. The CDR3 runs 15 residues. The source is a male donor in good health, without acne. This chain links TRBV12-3 or TRBV12-4 with TRBJ1-1, with D possibly TRBD1 on 5 matching bases. Specimen: blood. CDR3 sequence: CASSWTSYMNTEAFF. The CDR3 DNA reads TGTGCCAGCAGTTGGACATCCTACATGAACACTGAAGCTTTCTTT.